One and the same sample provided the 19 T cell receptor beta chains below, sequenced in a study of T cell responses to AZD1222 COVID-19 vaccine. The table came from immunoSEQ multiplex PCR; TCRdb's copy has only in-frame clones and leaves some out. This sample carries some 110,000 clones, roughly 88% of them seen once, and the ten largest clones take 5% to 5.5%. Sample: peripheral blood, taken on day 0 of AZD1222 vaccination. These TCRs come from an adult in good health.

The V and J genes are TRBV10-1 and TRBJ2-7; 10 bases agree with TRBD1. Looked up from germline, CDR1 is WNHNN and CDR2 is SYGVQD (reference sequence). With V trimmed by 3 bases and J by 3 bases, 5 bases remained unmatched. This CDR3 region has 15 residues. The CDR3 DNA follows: TGCGCCAGCAGTGAACCGGGACAGGGGATCTACGAGCAGTACTTC. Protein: CASSEPGQGIYEQYF.

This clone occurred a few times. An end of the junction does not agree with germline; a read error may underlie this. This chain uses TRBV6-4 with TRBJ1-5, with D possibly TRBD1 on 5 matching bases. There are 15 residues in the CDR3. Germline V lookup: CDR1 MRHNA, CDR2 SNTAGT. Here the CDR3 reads CASSVGEGSNQPQHF. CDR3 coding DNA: TGTGCCAGCAGTGTCGGTGAGGGGAGCAACCAGCCCCAGCATTTT.

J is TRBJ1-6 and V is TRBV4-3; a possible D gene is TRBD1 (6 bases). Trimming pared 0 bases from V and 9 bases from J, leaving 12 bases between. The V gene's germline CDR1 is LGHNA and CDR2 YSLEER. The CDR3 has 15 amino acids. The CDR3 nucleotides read TGCGCCAGCAGCCAAGAACGGACAGCCGGTTCACCCCTCCACTTT. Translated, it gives CASSQERTAGSPLHF.

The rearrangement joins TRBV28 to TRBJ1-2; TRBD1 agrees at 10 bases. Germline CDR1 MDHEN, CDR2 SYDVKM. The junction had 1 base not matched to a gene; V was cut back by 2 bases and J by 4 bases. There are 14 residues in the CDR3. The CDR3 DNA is TGTGCCAGCAGTTTAGGGACAGGGGTCTATGGCTACACCTTC. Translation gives CASSLGTGVYGYTF.

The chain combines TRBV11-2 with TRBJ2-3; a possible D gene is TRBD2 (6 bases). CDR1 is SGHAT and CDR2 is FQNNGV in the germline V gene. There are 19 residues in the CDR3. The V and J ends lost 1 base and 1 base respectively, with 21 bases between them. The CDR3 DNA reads TGTGCCAGCAGCTTAGGTTGGGACTCTGGAGGGACCGGCACAGATACGCAGTATTTT. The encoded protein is CASSLGWDSGGTGTDTQYF.

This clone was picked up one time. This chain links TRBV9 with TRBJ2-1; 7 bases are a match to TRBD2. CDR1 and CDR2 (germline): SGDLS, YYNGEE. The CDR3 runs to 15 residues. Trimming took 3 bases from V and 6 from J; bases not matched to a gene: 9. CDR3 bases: TGTGCCAGCAGCGCCCGGGGGGTCGGCCTCAATGAGCAGTTCTTC. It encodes CASSARGVGLNEQFF.

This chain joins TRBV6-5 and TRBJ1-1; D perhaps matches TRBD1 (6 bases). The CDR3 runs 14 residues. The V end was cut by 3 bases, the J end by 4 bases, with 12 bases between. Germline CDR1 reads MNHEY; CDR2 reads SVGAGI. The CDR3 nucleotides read TGTGCCAGCAGTTATTGGGGGGCCGGCACTGAAGCTTTCTTT. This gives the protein CASSYWGAGTEAFF.

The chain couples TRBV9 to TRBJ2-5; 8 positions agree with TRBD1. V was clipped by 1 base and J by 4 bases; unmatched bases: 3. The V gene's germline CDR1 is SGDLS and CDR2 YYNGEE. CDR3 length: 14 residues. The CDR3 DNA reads TGTGCCAGCAGCGTACAGGGGGCGGGAGAGACCCAGTACTTC. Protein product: CASSVQGAGETQYF.

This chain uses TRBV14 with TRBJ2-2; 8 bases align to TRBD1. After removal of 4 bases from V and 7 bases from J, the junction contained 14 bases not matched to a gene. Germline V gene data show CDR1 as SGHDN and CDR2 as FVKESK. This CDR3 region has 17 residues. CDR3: CASSLYMRQGIGGELFF. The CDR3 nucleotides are TGTGCCAGCAGCCTGTATATGAGACAGGGGATTGGCGGGGAGCTGTTTTTT.

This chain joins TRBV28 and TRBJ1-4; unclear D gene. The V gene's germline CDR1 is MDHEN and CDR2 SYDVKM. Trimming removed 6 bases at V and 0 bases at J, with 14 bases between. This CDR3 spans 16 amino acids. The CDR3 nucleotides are TGTGCCAGCAGCCCAAGTCCACAGTCAACTAATGAAAAACTGTTTTTT. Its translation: CASSPSPQSTNEKLFF.

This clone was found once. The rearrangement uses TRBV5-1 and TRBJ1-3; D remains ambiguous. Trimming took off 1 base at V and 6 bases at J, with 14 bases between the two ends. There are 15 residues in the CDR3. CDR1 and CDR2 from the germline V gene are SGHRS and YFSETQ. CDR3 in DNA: TGCGCCAGCAGCTTGTGGGGAGGGTCGGAAAACACCATATATTTT. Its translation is CASSLWGGSENTIYF.

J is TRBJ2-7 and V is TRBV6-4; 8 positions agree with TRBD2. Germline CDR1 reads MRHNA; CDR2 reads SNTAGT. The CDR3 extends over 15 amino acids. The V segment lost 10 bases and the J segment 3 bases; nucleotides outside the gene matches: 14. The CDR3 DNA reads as TGTGCCATCAGGACTAGCCTCGGATTGGACTACGAGCAGTACTTC. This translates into CAIRTSLGLDYEQYF.

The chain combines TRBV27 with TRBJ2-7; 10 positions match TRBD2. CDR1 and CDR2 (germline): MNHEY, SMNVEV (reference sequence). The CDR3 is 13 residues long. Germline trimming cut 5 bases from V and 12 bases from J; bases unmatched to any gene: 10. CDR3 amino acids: CASSPGLATTRYF. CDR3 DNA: TGTGCCAGCAGTCCGGGACTAGCGACTACCAGGTACTTC.

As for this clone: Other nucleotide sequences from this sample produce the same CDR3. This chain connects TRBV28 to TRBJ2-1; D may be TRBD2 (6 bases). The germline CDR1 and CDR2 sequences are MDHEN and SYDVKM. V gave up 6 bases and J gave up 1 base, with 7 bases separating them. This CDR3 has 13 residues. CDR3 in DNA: TGTGCCAGCAGGGGGGGTTCCTACAATGAGCAGTTCTTC. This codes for CASRGGSYNEQFF.

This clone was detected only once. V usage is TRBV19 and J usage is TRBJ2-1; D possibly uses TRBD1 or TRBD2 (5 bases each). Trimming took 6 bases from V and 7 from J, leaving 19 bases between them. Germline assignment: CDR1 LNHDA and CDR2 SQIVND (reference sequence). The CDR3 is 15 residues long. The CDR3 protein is CASSLGQGRGNEQFF. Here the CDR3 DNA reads TGTGCCAGTAGCCTAGGGCAGGGCCGGGGAAATGAGCAGTTCTTC.

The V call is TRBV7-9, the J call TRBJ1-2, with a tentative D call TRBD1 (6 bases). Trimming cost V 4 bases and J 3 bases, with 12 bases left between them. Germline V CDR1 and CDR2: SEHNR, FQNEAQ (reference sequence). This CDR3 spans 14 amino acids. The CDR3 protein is CASSSGDTHYGYTF. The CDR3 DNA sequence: TGTGCCAGCAGCTCCGGGGACACCCACTATGGCTACACCTTC.

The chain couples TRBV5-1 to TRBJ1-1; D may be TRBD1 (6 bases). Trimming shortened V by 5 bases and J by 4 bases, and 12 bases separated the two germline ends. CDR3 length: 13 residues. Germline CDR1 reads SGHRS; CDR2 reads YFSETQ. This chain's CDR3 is CASSNQGRTEAFF. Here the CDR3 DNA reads TGCGCCAGCAGTAACCAGGGGCGCACTGAAGCTTTCTTT.

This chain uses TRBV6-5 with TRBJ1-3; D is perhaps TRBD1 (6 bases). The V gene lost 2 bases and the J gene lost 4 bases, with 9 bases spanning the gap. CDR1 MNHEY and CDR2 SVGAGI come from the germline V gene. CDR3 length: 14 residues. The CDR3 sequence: CASSYEGEGNTIYF. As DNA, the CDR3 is TGTGCCAGCAGTTACGAGGGGGAAGGAAACACCATATATTTT.

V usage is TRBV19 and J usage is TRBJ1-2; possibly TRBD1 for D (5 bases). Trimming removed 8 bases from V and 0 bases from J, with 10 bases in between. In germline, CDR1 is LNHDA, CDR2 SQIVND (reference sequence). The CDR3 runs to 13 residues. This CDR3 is CASQGPPNYGYTF. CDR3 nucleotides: TGTGCCAGTCAGGGACCGCCTAACTATGGCTACACCTTC.